Given below is one TCR beta chain in context. Terminally differentiated effector memory CD45RA+ cells were left out of the naive CD8 fraction, which was CD45RO-negative and positively selected for CCR7. These data are taken from a study of shared clonotypes between healthy human individuals. The data were produced by immunoSEQ multiplex PCR, yet TCRdb's version contains in-frame clones alone and is incomplete. The sample has around 2.1 million clones, about 92% seen once. Sequencing input: naive CD8+ T cells from PBMCs. This clonotype was obtained from a man between 18 and 35 years old in good health. Some clones in this sample may be carry-over from other donors' samples.

The CDR3 spells CASSVYGGVDQPQHF. The CDR3 bases are TGTGCCAGCAGCGTATACGGGGGGGTGGATCAGCCCCAGCATTTT. The V gene is TRBV9, the J gene TRBJ1-5, with TRBD1 as a possible D gene (5 bases). The germline V and J ends were trimmed by 1 base and 5 bases, with 13 bases remaining between them. Germline-derived CDR1 and CDR2 are SGDLS and YYNGEE. The CDR3 is 15 amino acids. Combining the CDR3 with reference TRBV9 and TRBJ1-5 gives the whole variable domain DSGVTQTPKHLITATGQRVTLRCSPRSGDLSVYWYQQSLDQGLQFLIQYYNGEERAKGNILERFSAQQFPDLHSELNLSSLELGDSALYFCASSVYGGVDQPQHFGDGTRLSIL.